The 8 T cell receptor beta chains below were found in one sample sequenced in a study of glioma-infiltrating T cells. Using RNA template, CDR3s of TCR alpha and beta were amplified with iRepertoire arm-PCR. A single record per CDR3 protein comes from TCRdb applying MiXCR to the multiplex PCR reads. The sample includes approximately 120,000 distinct CDR3 sequences, around a quarter seen only once; the top ten take 35%. Source material: glioma tissue, nonneoplastic brain tissue, or PBMCs (not recorded which). The receptors derive from a human donor with low-grade glioma or glioblastoma, undergoing nonglioma brain surgery, or in good health (not recorded which).

This clonotype was recorded many times. The chain joins TRBV29-1 to TRBJ2-7, with 8 bases matching TRBD2. The CDR3 has 14 residues. The ends lost 1 base at V and 2 bases at J; junction bases unmatched: 4. Germline V CDR1 and CDR2: SQVTM, ANQGSEA. CDR3 nucleotides: TGCAGCGTTGAAGGACTAGCGTCGGCCTACGAGCAGTACTTC. Its protein is CSVEGLASAYEQYF.

The chain employs TRBV19 and TRBJ2-5; D is unresolved. V was shortened by 1 base and J by 1 base, with 4 bases between the two germline ends. The germline gives CDR1 LNHDA, CDR2 SQIVND (reference sequence). The CDR3 is 13 residues long. CDR3 nucleotides: TGTGCCAGTAGTATAGCGCGCCAAGAGACCCAGTACTTC. Translated: CASSIARQETQYF. Full variable domain (outside the CDR3, taken from reference TRBV19 and TRBJ2-5): DGGITQSPKYLFRKEGQNVTLSCEQNLNHDAMYWYRQDPGQGLRLIYYSQIVNDFQKGDIAEGYSVSREKKESFPLTVTSAQKNPTAFYLCASSIARQETQYFGPGTRLLVL.

J is TRBJ1-1 and V is TRBV14; no clear D gene. V was pared by 5 bases and J by 0 bases, with 7 bases between. CDR3 length: 13 residues. The V gene's germline CDR1 is SGHDN and CDR2 FVKESK. The CDR3 region has the DNA TGTGCCAGCAGCGTACATATGAACACTGAAGCTTTCTTT. This codes for CASSVHMNTEAFF.

This clonotype was seen repeatedly, ten times or more. The V call is TRBV7-2, the J call TRBJ1-1; the match to TRBD1 covers 10 bases. Germline CDR1 SGHTA, CDR2 FQGNSA. Trimming took 6 bases from V and 6 from J; bases not matched to a gene: 7. The CDR3 length is 14 residues. For the CDR3, the DNA is TGTGCCAGCAGTCGACAGGGGGCGCGGGCTGAAGCTTTCTTT. It yields the protein CASSRQGARAEAFF.

This CDR3 reads CSVEGGTTYEQYV. The CDR3 DNA reads TGCAGCGTCGAAGGGGGGACCACCTACGAGCAGTACGTC. The chain couples TRBV29-1 to TRBJ2-7; either TRBD1 or TRBD2 may fit D (6 bases each). This CDR3 is 13 amino acids long. Germline V CDR1 and CDR2: SQVTM, ANQGSEA.

Points on this clonotype: At one boundary the junction diverges from the germline segment, which might be a read error. This chain joins TRBV20-1 and TRBJ2-2; a possible D gene is TRBD2 (5 bases). In germline, CDR1 is DFQATT, CDR2 SNEGSKA (reference sequence). There are 14 residues in the CDR3. CDR3 sequence reads: CSAHTIGNTVELFF. As DNA, the CDR3 is TGCAGTGCCCATACTATCGGGAACACCGTGGAGCTGTTTTTT.

The chain recombines TRBV7-9 with TRBJ2-7, with D uncertain. CDR1 is SEHNR and CDR2 is FQNEAQ in the germline V gene (reference sequence). Trimming took 1 base from V and 7 from J, leaving 11 bases between them. The CDR3 extends over 13 amino acids. The CDR3 region is CASSLGQNNEQYF. In DNA form, the CDR3 reads TGTGCCAGCAGCTTAGGGCAAAACAATGAGCAGTACTTC. Complete variable domain (other parts from reference TRBV7-9 and TRBJ2-7): DTGVSQNPRHKITKRGQNVTFRCDPISEHNRLYWYRQTLGQGPEFLTYFQNEAQLEKSRLLSDRFSAERPKGSFSTLEIQRTEQGDSAMYLCASSLGQNNEQYFGPGTRLTVT.

About this clonotype: The junction departs from germline at one end; a sequencing error may be responsible. The chain has TRBV19 and TRBJ2-7; 9 bases are a match to TRBD1. The CDR3 length is 15 residues. CDR1 is LNHDA and CDR2 is SQIVND in the germline V gene (reference sequence). The CDR3 spells CTSSIPGTGFYEQYF. In DNA, the CDR3 is TGTACCAGTAGTATCCCCGGGACAGGGTTTTACGAGCAGTACTTC.